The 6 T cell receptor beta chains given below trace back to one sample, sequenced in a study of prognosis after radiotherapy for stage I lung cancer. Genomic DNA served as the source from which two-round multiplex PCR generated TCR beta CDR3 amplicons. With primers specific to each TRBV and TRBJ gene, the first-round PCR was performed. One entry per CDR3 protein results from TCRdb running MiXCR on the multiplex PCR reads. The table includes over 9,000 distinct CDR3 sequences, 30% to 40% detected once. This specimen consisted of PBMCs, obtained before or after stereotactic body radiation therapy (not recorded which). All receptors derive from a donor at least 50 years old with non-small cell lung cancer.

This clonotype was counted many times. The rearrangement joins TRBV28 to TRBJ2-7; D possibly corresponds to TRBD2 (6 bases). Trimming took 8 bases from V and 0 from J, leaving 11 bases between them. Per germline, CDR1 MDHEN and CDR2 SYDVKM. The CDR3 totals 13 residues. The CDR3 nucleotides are TGTGCCAGCGGCGGGACGACCTCCTACGAGCAGTACTTC. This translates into CASGGTTSYEQYF.

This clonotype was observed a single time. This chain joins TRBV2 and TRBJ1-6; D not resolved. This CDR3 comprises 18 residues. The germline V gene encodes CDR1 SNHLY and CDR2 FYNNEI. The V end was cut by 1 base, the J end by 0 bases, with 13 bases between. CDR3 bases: TGTGCCAGCAGTGAAGATGGGGAGGCAAACTCCTATAATTCACCCCTCCACTTT. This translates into CASSEDGEANSYNSPLHF.

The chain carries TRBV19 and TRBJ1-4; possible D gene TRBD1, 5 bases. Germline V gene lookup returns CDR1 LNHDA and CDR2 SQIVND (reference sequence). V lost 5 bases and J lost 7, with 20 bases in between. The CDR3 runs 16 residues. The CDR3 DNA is TGTGCCAGTAGTCTCCGGGACGGACTTTTATCTGAAAAACTGTTTTTT. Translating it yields CASSLRDGLLSEKLFF.

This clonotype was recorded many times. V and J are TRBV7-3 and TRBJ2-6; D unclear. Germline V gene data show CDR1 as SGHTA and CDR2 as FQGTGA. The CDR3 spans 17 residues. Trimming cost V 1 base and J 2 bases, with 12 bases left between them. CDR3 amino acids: CASSLRAVTTGANVLTF. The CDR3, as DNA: TGTGCCAGCAGCTTAAGGGCCGTCACCACTGGGGCCAACGTCCTGACTTTC. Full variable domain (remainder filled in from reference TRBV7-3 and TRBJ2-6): GAGVSQTPSNKVTEKGKYVELRCDPISGHTALYWYRQSLGQGPEFLIYFQGTGAADDSGLPNDRFFAVRPEGSVSTLKIQRTERGDSAVYLCASSLRAVTTGANVLTFGAGSRLTVL.

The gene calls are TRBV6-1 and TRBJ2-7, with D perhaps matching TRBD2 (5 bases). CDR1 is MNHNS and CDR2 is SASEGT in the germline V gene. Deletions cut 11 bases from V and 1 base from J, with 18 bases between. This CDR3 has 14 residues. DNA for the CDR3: TGTGCCTCCCACGGACGGAGAGGGTCCTACGAGCAGTACTTC. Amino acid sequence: CASHGRRGSYEQYF.

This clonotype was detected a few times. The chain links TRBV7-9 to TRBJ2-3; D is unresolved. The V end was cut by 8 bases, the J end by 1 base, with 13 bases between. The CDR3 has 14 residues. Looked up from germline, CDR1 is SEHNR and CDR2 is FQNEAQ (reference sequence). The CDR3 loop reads CASLGGRGTDTQYF. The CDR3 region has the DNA TGTGCCAGCTTAGGCGGACGTGGCACAGATACGCAGTATTTT.